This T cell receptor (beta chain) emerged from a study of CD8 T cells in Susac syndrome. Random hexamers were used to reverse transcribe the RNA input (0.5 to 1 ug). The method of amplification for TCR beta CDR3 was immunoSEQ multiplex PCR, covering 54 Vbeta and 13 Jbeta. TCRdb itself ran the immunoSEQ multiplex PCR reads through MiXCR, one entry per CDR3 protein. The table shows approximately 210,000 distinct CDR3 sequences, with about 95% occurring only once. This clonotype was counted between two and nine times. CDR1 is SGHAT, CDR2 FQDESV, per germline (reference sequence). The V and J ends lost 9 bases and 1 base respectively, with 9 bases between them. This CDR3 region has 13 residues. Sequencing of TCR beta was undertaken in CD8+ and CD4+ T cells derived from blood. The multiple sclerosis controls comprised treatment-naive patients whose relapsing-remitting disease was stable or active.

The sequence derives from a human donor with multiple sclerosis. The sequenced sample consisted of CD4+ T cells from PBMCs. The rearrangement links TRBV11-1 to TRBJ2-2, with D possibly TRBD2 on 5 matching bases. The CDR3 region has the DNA TGTGCCAGTCGGACTTTGAACACCGGGGAGCTGTTTTTT. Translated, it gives CASRTLNTGELFF.